This entry lists 23 T cell receptor beta chains sequenced from one sample in a study of response to subunit inactivated influenza vaccine. MiXCR, run by TCRdb on the RT-PCR reads, gives a single entry per CDR3 protein. The sample has around 850,000 distinct CDR3 sequences; less than 20% are singletons. This specimen consisted of PBMCs from blood, obtained approximately 5 days after vaccination. These receptors all come from a man aged 50-60 years who received an inactivated influenza vaccine.

The table lists this clonotype with a few counts. J is TRBJ1-1 and V is TRBV20-1; unclear D gene. Deletions cut 0 bases from V and 2 bases from J, with 7 bases between. CDR3 length: 13 amino acids. CDR1 is DFQATT and CDR2 is SNEGSKA in the germline V gene (reference sequence). The CDR3 spells CSARENGNTEAFF. The DNA for the CDR3 is TGCAGTGCTAGAGAGAACGGCAACACTGAAGCTTTCTTT.

The sample holds a few counts of this clonotype. The CDR3 region has the DNA TGCGCCAGCAATGAGGGAGGGATTAACAATGAGCAGTTCTTC. It translates to CASNEGGINNEQFF. This chain connects TRBV5-1 to TRBJ2-1; 7 positions match TRBD2. Germline assignment: CDR1 SGHRS and CDR2 YFSETQ. V was pared by 6 bases and J by 5 bases, with 8 bases of the junction left unmatched. The CDR3 extends over 14 amino acids.

J is TRBJ2-7 and V is TRBV27; 9 bases align to TRBD2. V lost 2 bases to trimming and J lost 5 bases; unmatched junction nucleotides: 4. This CDR3 has 14 residues. Germline CDR1 and CDR2: MNHEY and SMNVEV (reference sequence). The CDR3 is CASSLSSGGNEQYF. In nucleotides, the CDR3 is TGTGCCAGCAGTTTAAGTAGCGGGGGCAACGAGCAGTACTTC.

V usage is TRBV4-3 and J usage is TRBJ2-1; D possibly corresponds to TRBD2 (5 bases). Deletions cut 3 bases from V and 9 bases from J, with 15 bases between. CDR3 length: 14 amino acids. CDR1 and CDR2 from the germline V gene are LGHNA and YSLEER. CDR3 DNA: TGCGCCAGCAGCCAGGAACTTCCTCGGGGTGAGCAGTTCTTC. Amino acids: CASSQELPRGEQFF.

The chain recombines TRBV30 with TRBJ2-1; 7 positions agree with TRBD1. CDR1 and CDR2 (germline): GTSNPN, SVGIG (reference sequence). The V and J ends lost 3 bases and 10 bases, in that order; junction bases with no gene match: 6. This CDR3 region has 12 residues. The CDR3 DNA follows: TGTGCCTGGAGACGACAGGGCTCGGAGCAGTTCTTC. The encoded protein is CAWRRQGSEQFF.

This clonotype was observed a handful of times. The J gene is TRBJ2-1, the V gene TRBV7-9; D possibly corresponds to TRBD2 (5 bases). Germline V lookup: CDR1 SEHNR, CDR2 FQNEAQ (reference sequence). Trimming took 5 bases from V and 7 from J, leaving 15 bases between them. This CDR3 comprises 14 residues. Here the CDR3 reads CASSRSASRNEQFF. The CDR3 DNA reads TGTGCCAGCAGCCGAAGTGCTAGCAGGAATGAGCAGTTCTTC.

This rearrangement joins TRBV12-3 or TRBV12-4 to TRBJ1-3, with unresolved D. The CDR3 has 15 amino acids. V was trimmed by 1 base and J by 2 bases, leaving 9 bases between them. CDR3 nucleotide sequence: TGTGCCAGCAGTTTAGGGTGGTCTCCTGGAAACACCATATATTTT. It specifies CASSLGWSPGNTIYF.

This clonotype was picked up many times. V gene TRBV29-1 combines with J gene TRBJ2-6; 7 positions match TRBD1. The junction had 0 bases not matched to a gene; V was cut back by 4 bases and J by 0 bases. The germline V gene has CDR1 SQVTM and CDR2 ANQGSEA. The CDR3 covers 14 residues. In DNA, the CDR3 is TGCAGCGTTGGACAGGGCTCTGGGGCCAACGTCCTGACTTTC. Translated, it gives CSVGQGSGANVLTF. Filled out from reference TRBV29-1 and TRBJ2-6, the complete variable domain reads SAVISQKPSRDICQRGTSLTIQCQVDSQVTMMFWYRQQPGQSLTLIATANQGSEATYESGFVIDKFPISRPNLTFSTLTVSNMSPEDSSIYLCSVGQGSGANVLTFGAGSRLTVL.

The chain employs TRBV5-5 and TRBJ2-1; D possibly corresponds to TRBD1 (5 bases). Germline CDR1 SGHKS, CDR2 YYEKEE (reference sequence). The CDR3 length is 13 residues. V gave up 4 bases and J gave up 9 bases, with 14 bases separating them. CDR3 DNA: TGTGCCAGCAGCCAACAGGTGGTGAGTGAGCAGTTCTTC. This codes for CASSQQVVSEQFF.

This chain links TRBV7-3 with TRBJ2-7, with a possible D match to TRBD1 (6 bases). This CDR3 has 16 residues. V lost 1 base and J 5 bases, leaving 18 bases between the germline ends. Germline CDR1 is SGHTA and CDR2 is FQGTGA. The CDR3 loop reads CASSLKGWTDGDEQYF. The CDR3 bases are TGTGCCAGCAGCTTAAAGGGTTGGACAGATGGCGACGAGCAGTACTTC.

This clonotype has just a few counts. The chain employs TRBV20-1 and TRBJ2-2, with D perhaps matching TRBD2 (6 bases). The V and J ends lost 4 bases and 1 base respectively, with 7 bases between them. Germline V gene lookup returns CDR1 DFQATT and CDR2 SNEGSKA (reference sequence). This CDR3 region has 13 residues. Here the CDR3 reads CSATRENTGELFF. CDR3 in DNA: TGCAGTGCTACGCGGGAGAACACCGGGGAGCTGTTTTTT.

This rearrangement joins TRBV20-1 to TRBJ1-4; TRBD1 is a possible D gene (5 bases). V was clipped by 6 bases and J by 8 bases, with 19 bases between them. CDR3 length equals 14 residues. The germline V gene has CDR1 DFQATT and CDR2 SNEGSKA (reference sequence). This CDR3 reads CSARDSGIEEKLFF. In DNA form, the CDR3 reads TGCAGTGCGAGGGACTCAGGGATAGAGGAAAAACTGTTTTTT.

V and J are TRBV5-1 and TRBJ2-5, with a possible D match to TRBD1 (6 bases). CDR3 size: 14 residues. The V gene lost 4 bases and the J gene lost 9 bases, with 19 bases spanning the gap. In germline, CDR1 is SGHRS, CDR2 YFSETQ. CDR3 sequence (DNA): TGCGCCAGCAGCGCGGAGACAGGCCCTCGGGCCCAGTACTTC. Protein product: CASSAETGPRAQYF.

This clonotype was seen only a few times. The chain uses TRBV12-3 or TRBV12-4 and TRBJ1-5; D possibly corresponds to TRBD1 (5 bases). CDR3 length equals 15 residues. The V and J ends lost 7 bases and 0 bases respectively, with 13 bases between them. In DNA, the CDR3 is TGTGCCAGCAAAATGGGACTCCATAGCAATCAGCCCCAGCATTTT. Its translation: CASKMGLHSNQPQHF.

V usage is TRBV20-1 and J usage is TRBJ1-6; D uncertain. This CDR3 has 17 amino acids. Germline V gene data show CDR1 as DFQATT and CDR2 as SNEGSKA (reference sequence). The germline V and J ends were trimmed by 0 bases and 0 bases, with 12 bases remaining between them. CDR3 amino acids: CSARDEDQSSYNSPLHF. The CDR3 DNA reads TGCAGTGCTAGAGATGAAGACCAAAGCTCCTATAATTCACCCCTCCACTTT.

The chain carries TRBV28 and TRBJ2-6; 8 nucleotides align to TRBD1. This CDR3 spans 15 amino acids. Germline-derived CDR1 and CDR2 are MDHEN and SYDVKM. Trimming at V came to 6 bases and at J to 2 bases, leaving 3 bases not matched to a gene. The CDR3 spells CASRKTGAGANVLTF. For the CDR3, the DNA is TGTGCCAGCAGGAAGACAGGGGCTGGGGCCAACGTCCTGACTTTC.

This clonotype was detected only a few times. The V and J genes are TRBV10-3 and TRBJ1-4; the D is unclear. V lost 3 bases and J lost 4, with 9 bases in between. The germline V gene has CDR1 ENHRY and CDR2 SYGVKD. The CDR3 totals 14 residues. The CDR3 protein is CAISDKGDNEKLFF. CDR3 DNA: TGTGCCATCAGTGATAAGGGAGATAATGAAAAACTGTTTTTT.

This clonotype was counted between two and nine times. The genes are TRBV19 and TRBJ1-1, with D uncertain. V lost 2 bases and J lost 4, with 14 bases in between. CDR3 length equals 15 residues. Germline lookup yields CDR1 LNHDA and CDR2 SQIVND (reference sequence). The CDR3 region has the DNA TGTGCCAGTAGTATAAGATTGTGGACGGGCACTGAAGCTTTCTTT. Translated: CASSIRLWTGTEAFF.

The chain employs TRBV12-3 or TRBV12-4 and TRBJ2-7; TRBD1 might be the D (5 bases). The length of the CDR3 is 15 residues. The V end lost 5 bases, the J end lost 3 bases, and 17 bases lay between the germline ends. The CDR3: CASSPTGRPGYEQYF. The DNA of the CDR3 is TGTGCCAGCAGTCCAACAGGACGTCCTGGCTACGAGCAGTACTTC.

The chain has TRBV7-2 and TRBJ2-3; D is unclear. Germline loops: CDR1 SGHTA, CDR2 FQGNSA. V lost 0 bases, J lost 6 bases, and 13 bases lay in between. CDR3 length: 15 residues. Here the CDR3 DNA reads TGTGCCAGCAGCTTAGCGCAGATCTGGCAGGATACGCAGTATTTT. It encodes CASSLAQIWQDTQYF.

The chain recombines TRBV20-1 with TRBJ1-5, with D tentatively TRBD1 (6 bases). CDR1 and CDR2 from the germline V gene are DFQATT and SNEGSKA (reference sequence). The CDR3 has 16 amino acids. The V and J ends lost 0 bases and 1 base respectively, with 13 bases between them. CDR3 sequence: CSARDYAGTSNQPQHF. The CDR3 DNA sequence: TGCAGTGCTAGAGATTACGCAGGGACAAGCAATCAGCCCCAGCATTTT.

This clonotype was counted a few times. The V gene is TRBV18, the J gene TRBJ2-5; D remains unclear. This CDR3 is built from 14 residues. Trimming took 1 base from V and 5 from J, leaving 11 bases between them. Germline CDR1 and CDR2: KGHSH and LQKENI. The CDR3 loop is CASSPLPSIETQYF. In DNA, the CDR3 is TGTGCCAGCTCACCACTTCCAAGCATCGAGACCCAGTACTTC.

V usage is TRBV7-2 and J usage is TRBJ2-5, with TRBD2 matching 8 bases. The V gene end was trimmed by 5 bases and the J gene end by 2 bases; junction bases not matched to a gene: 7. This CDR3 region has 15 residues. Germline V gene lookup returns CDR1 SGHTA and CDR2 FQGNSA. The CDR3 sequence: CASSPPAGGQETQYF. In nucleotides, the CDR3 is TGTGCCAGCAGCCCGCCGGCGGGAGGACAAGAGACCCAGTACTTC.